The 21 T cell receptor beta chains listed next were all sequenced from one sample in a study of cytomegalovirus exposure and HLA in healthy donors (dated by TCRdb to between 2016 and 2019). The library was made by the immunoSEQ multiplex PCR assay. For the multiplex PCR, a mixture combining 60 forward primers for TCR Vbeta segments and 13 reverse primers for TCR Jbeta segments was used. This is the immuneACCESS table as TCRdb keeps it, with only in-frame sequences that have V and J called. A part of the clones is gone; compared with another copy, unresolved V genes explain less than half, and the rest is unexplained. This sample has 150,000 to 250,000 clones in its table, and around 78% of those were observed once. Jointly, the top ten make up 1.5% to 2% of the sample. Sequencing used PBMCs. The receptors stem from a man aged 25-40 years in good health and CMV-seronegative.

The chain employs TRBV27 and TRBJ2-7, with 8 bases matching TRBD1. Per germline, CDR1 MNHEY and CDR2 SMNVEV (reference sequence). The CDR3 totals 14 residues. Trimming cost V 5 bases and J 5 bases; bases outside gene matches: 8. Written as DNA, the CDR3 is TGTGCCAGCAGTCCCTTGGACAGGGTGGACGAGCAGTACTTC. It yields the protein CASSPLDRVDEQYF.

This sequence joins TRBV27 and TRBJ2-1; D unclear. V dropped 2 bases and J dropped 7 bases, with 6 bases sitting between them. Germline V CDR1 and CDR2: MNHEY, SMNVEV (reference sequence). The length of the CDR3 is 12 residues. CDR3 loop: CASSLKENEQFF. The DNA for the CDR3 is TGTGCCAGCAGTTTAAAAGAGAATGAGCAGTTCTTC.

The rearrangement joins TRBV27 to TRBJ2-5; 8 bases fit TRBD1. The junction had 17 bases not matched to a gene; V was cut back by 4 bases and J by 4 bases. CDR1 and CDR2 from the germline V gene are MNHEY and SMNVEV (reference sequence). The CDR3 covers 18 residues. CDR3 in amino acids: CASSSQRQGLGSRETQYF. CDR3 nucleotide sequence: TGTGCCAGCAGTTCCCAGAGACAGGGGTTAGGCTCAAGAGAGACCCAGTACTTC.

The V call is TRBV5-1, the J call TRBJ2-5; the match to TRBD1 covers 9 bases. This CDR3 comprises 15 residues. The J segment lost 1 base and the V segment lost 5 bases, leaving 6 bases of the junction unmatched. Germline-derived CDR1 and CDR2 are SGHRS and YFSETQ. For the CDR3, the DNA is TGCGCCAGCAGACCCCGGGACAGGGCCCAAGAGACCCAGTACTTC. It codes for CASRPRDRAQETQYF.

This clone was counted a few times. This sequence joins TRBV7-8 and TRBJ1-5, with 11 positions matching TRBD1. With 4 bases clipped from V and 2 bases from J, the junction kept 1 base outside the gene matches. The CDR3 spans 15 residues. In germline, CDR1 is SGHVS, CDR2 FQNEAQ. CDR3 amino acids: CASSWDRGGNQPQHF. DNA of the CDR3: TGTGCCAGCAGCTGGGACAGGGGGGGCAATCAGCCCCAGCATTTT.

This clone was seen more than once but under ten times. The V gene is TRBV28, the J gene TRBJ2-5; D call uncertain. Germline values: CDR1 MDHEN, CDR2 SYDVKM. This CDR3 region has 12 residues. Deletions cut 5 bases from V and 5 bases from J, with 9 bases between. The CDR3 region is CASSPYLETQYF. DNA of the CDR3: TGTGCCAGCAGTCCCTATTTGGAGACCCAGTACTTC.

The V call is TRBV10-2, the J call TRBJ2-1, with TRBD1 identical over 11 bases. Germline V gene data show CDR1 as WSHSY and CDR2 as SAAADI. The CDR3 length is 16 residues. J was trimmed by 3 bases and V by 6 bases; bases with no gene match: 7. The CDR3 here is CASRDIGTGGYNEQFF. CDR3 DNA sequence: TGCGCCAGCAGAGACATAGGGACAGGGGGCTACAATGAGCAGTTCTTC.

J is TRBJ1-4 and V is TRBV2; 7 bases line up with TRBD1. There are 14 residues in the CDR3. From germline, CDR1 is SNHLY and CDR2 FYNNEI. With V trimmed by 6 bases and J by 8 bases, 9 bases remained unmatched. CDR3: CASSAGGPREKLFF. Written as DNA, the CDR3 is TGTGCCAGCAGCGCAGGGGGGCCTCGGGAAAAACTGTTTTTT.

This clone was counted between two and nine times. This chain connects TRBV6-1 to TRBJ1-5; D gene uncertain. V was pared by 8 bases and J by 3 bases, with 17 bases between. The CDR3 consists of 15 residues. The germline V gene encodes CDR1 MNHNS and CDR2 SASEGT. The DNA for the CDR3 is TGTGCCAGCGTAACGACGACGGGTTTCAATCAGCCCCAGCATTTT. Translated: CASVTTTGFNQPQHF.

The chain couples TRBV14 to TRBJ2-7; 10 bases line up with TRBD1. Germline assignment: CDR1 SGHDN and CDR2 FVKESK. CDR3 length: 15 residues. The V segment lost 4 bases and the J segment 3 bases; nucleotides outside the gene matches: 6. In DNA, the CDR3 is TGTGCCAGCAGCCCAAGCCGGGACAGGGGCTACGAGCAGTACTTC. Its translation: CASSPSRDRGYEQYF.

The chain carries TRBV2 and TRBJ2-1; maybe TRBD1 (6 bases). Germline V lookup: CDR1 SNHLY, CDR2 FYNNEI. The CDR3 consists of 15 residues. V lost 6 bases and J 7 bases, leaving 19 bases between the germline ends. The chain's CDR3 is CASSGNRVEPNEQFF. CDR3 sequence (DNA): TGTGCCAGCAGCGGCAACAGGGTGGAACCGAATGAGCAGTTCTTC.

CDR3 nucleotides: TGTGCCAGCTCACCATCAGGGGGCGATTCACCCCTCCACTTT. Translated, it gives CASSPSGGDSPLHF. The rearrangement joins TRBV18 to TRBJ1-6; 8 nucleotides align to TRBD1. The germline gives CDR1 KGHSH, CDR2 LQKENI. This CDR3 is built from 14 residues. Trimming removed 2 bases from V and 8 bases from J; junction bases left unmatched: 2. Supplemented by reference TRBV18 and TRBJ1-6, the full variable domain reads NAGVMQNPRHLVRRRGQEARLRCSPMKGHSHVYWYRQLPEEGLKFMVYLQKENIIDESGMPKERFSAEFPKEGPSILRIQQVVRGDSAAYFCASSPSGGDSPLHFGNGTRLTVT.

V usage is TRBV6-1 and J usage is TRBJ2-7; TRBD1 agrees at 9 bases. Germline loops: CDR1 MNHNS, CDR2 SASEGT. This CDR3 contains 15 residues. J was trimmed by 1 base and V by 6 bases; bases with no gene match: 7. In DNA, the CDR3 is TGTGCCAGCAGACTGGACAGGGGACCTTCCTACGAGCAGTACTTC. It specifies CASRLDRGPSYEQYF.

The V call is TRBV9, the J call TRBJ2-2; maybe TRBD2 (5 bases). Trimming took 3 bases from V and 2 from J, leaving 8 bases between them. Germline CDR1 SGDLS, CDR2 YYNGEE. This CDR3 has 14 residues. The CDR3 sequence is CASSATRNTGELFF. Here the CDR3 DNA reads TGTGCCAGCAGCGCAACTAGAAACACCGGGGAGCTGTTTTTT.

V gene TRBV11-2 combines with J gene TRBJ2-1; D is unresolved. The length of the CDR3 is 13 residues. Germline V gene sequence: CDR1 SGHAT, CDR2 FQNNGV. The germline V and J ends were trimmed by 1 base and 7 bases, with 8 bases remaining between them. The CDR3: CASSLVLRNEQFF. The DNA of the CDR3 is TGTGCCAGCAGCTTAGTGTTGAGGAATGAGCAGTTCTTC.

This clone was seen just once. CDR3 sequence: CASSVAGTSVYEQYF. CDR3 nucleotide sequence: TGTGCCAGCAGTGTAGCCGGGACTAGCGTCTACGAGCAGTACTTC. The genes are TRBV28 and TRBJ2-7; 10 nucleotides line up with TRBD2. CDR1 is MDHEN and CDR2 is SYDVKM in the germline V gene. The CDR3 is 15 amino acids. V gave up 5 bases and J gave up 3 bases; unmatched junction bases: 7.

This clone was observed a handful of times. The DNA for the CDR3 is TGTGCCAGCAGGGGGGGAAGCTCCTACGAGCAGTACTTC. Translation: CASRGGSSYEQYF. The genes are TRBV6-1 and TRBJ2-7; perhaps TRBD2 as D (6 bases). CDR1 and CDR2 from the germline V gene are MNHNS and SASEGT. CDR3 length equals 13 residues. V lost 6 bases and J 0 bases, leaving 9 bases between the germline ends.

The genes are TRBV7-9 and TRBJ2-5; 7 bases align to TRBD1. The junction had 9 bases not matched to a gene; V was cut back by 5 bases and J by 9 bases. Germline V gene sequence: CDR1 SEHNR, CDR2 FQNEAQ (reference sequence). The CDR3 covers 13 residues. The CDR3 loop is CASSTRTGRAQYF. CDR3 sequence (DNA): TGTGCCAGCAGCACGAGGACAGGCCGGGCCCAGTACTTC.

Turning to this clone: Other DNA sequences in the sample encode the same CDR3. The CDR3 protein is CASRGGAYEQYF. CDR3 sequence (DNA): TGTGCCAGCCGGGGGGGGGCCTACGAGCAGTACTTC. This chain uses TRBV6-1 with TRBJ2-7; 8 bases agree with TRBD2. The germline V gene has CDR1 MNHNS and CDR2 SASEGT. With 8 bases clipped from V and 2 bases from J, the junction kept 2 bases outside the gene matches. CDR3 length: 12 amino acids.

The DNA for the CDR3 is TGTGCCAGCAGCGACCGGGACAGGGGGTTGCGTGAAAAACTGTTTTTT. It specifies CASSDRDRGLREKLFF. The genes are TRBV9 and TRBJ1-4; TRBD1 aligns across 11 bases. This CDR3 has 16 residues. J was trimmed by 7 bases and V by 3 bases; bases with no gene match: 8. Germline lookup yields CDR1 SGDLS and CDR2 YYNGEE.

In its sample, this clone was seen a few times. V gene TRBV5-4 combines with J gene TRBJ1-1; D possibly corresponds to TRBD1 (6 bases). Trimming cost V 0 bases and J 0 bases, with 12 bases left between them. Germline CDR1 SGHNT, CDR2 YYREEE (reference sequence). The CDR3 totals 16 residues. This CDR3 is CASSLAGRQVNTEAFF. The CDR3 nucleotides are TGTGCCAGCAGCTTGGCAGGACGACAGGTGAACACTGAAGCTTTCTTT.